These T cell receptor beta chains were read from a single sample in a study of blood T cell repertoires in COVID-19. The table came from immunoSEQ multiplex PCR; TCRdb's copy has only in-frame clones and leaves some out. Among around 110,000 clones, about 80% were seen once, and the ten largest hold less than 9%. The source material was peripheral blood. The receptors originated from a man aged 65 to 85 with active or convalescent COVID-19. Each CDR3 is given without its conserved first and last residue. The order of the fields is J gene, clone size, V gene, CDR3 protein. Size is stated for part of the rows, as once, few or many counts, or as a class when the clone is expanded.

j_gene: TRBJ1-1; abundance: NA; v_gene: TRBV10-3; CDR3aa: AISAQGAGDTEAF
j_gene: TRBJ2-1; abundance: few; v_gene: TRBV6-5; CDR3aa: ASKKGGYNEQF
j_gene: TRBJ2-3; abundance: NA; v_gene: TRBV28; CDR3aa: ASSEVGLGTDTQY
j_gene: TRBJ2-7; abundance: NA; v_gene: TRBV19; CDR3aa: ASSFRGGDTYEQY
j_gene: TRBJ1-5; abundance: once; v_gene: TRBV6-5; CDR3aa: AVAAAKNQPQH
j_gene: TRBJ1-5; abundance: NA; v_gene: TRBV18; CDR3aa: ASSPGTANQPQH
j_gene: TRBJ1-1; abundance: NA; v_gene: TRBV2; CDR3aa: ASTLQGALAEAF
j_gene: TRBJ2-1; abundance: NA; v_gene: TRBV2; CDR3aa: ASARYNEQF
j_gene: TRBJ2-7; abundance: few; v_gene: TRBV28; CDR3aa: ASSQGQREGRQY
j_gene: TRBJ1-2; abundance: NA; v_gene: TRBV7-9; CDR3aa: ASSLAQGYGYT
j_gene: TRBJ2-3; abundance: NA; v_gene: TRBV5-1; CDR3aa: ASSFTVSDTQY
j_gene: TRBJ1-4; abundance: once; v_gene: TRBV28; CDR3aa: ASSLSNGIGSFEKLF
j_gene: TRBJ2-3; abundance: NA; v_gene: TRBV19; CDR3aa: ASSRQGTSTDTQY
j_gene: TRBJ2-2; abundance: NA; v_gene: TRBV11-1; CDR3aa: ASSSPGGGTGELF
j_gene: TRBJ2-2; abundance: NA; v_gene: TRBV5-4; CDR3aa: ASSLARQGNTGELF
j_gene: TRBJ1-2; abundance: once; v_gene: TRBV18; CDR3aa: ASSAGQDYGYT
j_gene: TRBJ2-7; abundance: few; v_gene: TRBV19; CDR3aa: ASSLETGATYEQY
j_gene: TRBJ1-1; abundance: many; v_gene: TRBV12-5; CDR3aa: ASGSRDREAF
j_gene: TRBJ2-1; abundance: NA; v_gene: TRBV11-3; CDR3aa: ASSLVEEQF
j_gene: TRBJ1-2; abundance: NA; v_gene: TRBV6-6; CDR3aa: ASSYTGGNYGYT
j_gene: TRBJ1-3; abundance: NA; v_gene: TRBV4-2; CDR3aa: ASSQGTNGGNTIY
j_gene: TRBJ2-5; abundance: NA; v_gene: TRBV27; CDR3aa: ASSFAAIGGQETQY
j_gene: TRBJ1-2; abundance: once; v_gene: TRBV15; CDR3aa: ATSREVAGRYGYT
j_gene: TRBJ1-6; abundance: NA; v_gene: TRBV5-5; CDR3aa: ASRPLGSGNSPLH